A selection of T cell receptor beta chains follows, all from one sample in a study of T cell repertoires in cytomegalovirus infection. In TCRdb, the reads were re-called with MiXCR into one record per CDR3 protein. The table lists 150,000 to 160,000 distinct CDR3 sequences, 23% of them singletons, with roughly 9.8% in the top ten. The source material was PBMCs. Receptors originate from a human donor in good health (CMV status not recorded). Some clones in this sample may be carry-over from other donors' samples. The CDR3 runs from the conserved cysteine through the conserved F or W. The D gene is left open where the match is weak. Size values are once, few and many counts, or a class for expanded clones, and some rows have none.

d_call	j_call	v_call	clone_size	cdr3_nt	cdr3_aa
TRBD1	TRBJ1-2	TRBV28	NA	TGTGCCAGCAGTTATCCGACAGGGCCGAACTATGGCTACACCTTC	CASSYPTGPNYGYTF
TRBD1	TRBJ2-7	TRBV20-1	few	TGCAGTGCTAGACTGACAGGGTATCCCTACGAGCAGTACTTC	CSARLTGYPYEQYF
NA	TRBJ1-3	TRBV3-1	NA	TGTGCCAGCAGCCGGGGACCGCAACCTGGAAACACCATATATTTT	CASSRGPQPGNTIYF
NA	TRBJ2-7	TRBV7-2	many	TGTGCCAGCAGCTTAGTACCGGGCAGGGCCTCTTCCTACGAGCAGTACTTC	CASSLVPGRASSYEQYF
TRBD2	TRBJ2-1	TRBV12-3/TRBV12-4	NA	TGTGCCAGCAGTTCCCCCCCACTAGCGGACTCCTACAATGAGCAGTTCTTC	CASSSPPLADSYNEQFF
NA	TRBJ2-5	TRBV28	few	TGTGCCAGCAGTTTTCACCCCGTAGGGGCGGGAACCCAAGAGACCCAGTACTTC	CASSFHPVGAGTQETQYF
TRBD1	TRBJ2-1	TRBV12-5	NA	TGTGCTAGTGGTCCCGGACAGGGTGTCCACAATGAGCAGTTCTTC	CASGPGQGVHNEQFF
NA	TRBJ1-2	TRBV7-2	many	TGTGCCAGCAGCTCCCCGAAGGGCTATGGCTACACCTTC	CASSSPKGYGYTF
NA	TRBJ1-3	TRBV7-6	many	TGTGCCAGCAGCCCGATGACGGATCGAAACACCATATATTTT	CASSPMTDRNTIYF
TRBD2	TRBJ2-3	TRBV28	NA	TGTGCCAGCACCGGGACTAGCGGTACAGATACGCAGTATTTT	CASTGTSGTDTQYF
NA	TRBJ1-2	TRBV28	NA	TGTGCCAGCAGTGTATCTCCTTATAACTATGGCTACACCTTC	CASSVSPYNYGYTF
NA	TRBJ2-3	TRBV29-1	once	TGCAGTCTAGGAGGCACAGATACGCAGTATTTT	CSLGGTDTQYF
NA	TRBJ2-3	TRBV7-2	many	TGTGCCAGCAGCCCACCCCCACTAGCTACAGATACGCAGTATTTT	CASSPPPLATDTQYF
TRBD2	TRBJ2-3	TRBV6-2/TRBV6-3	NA	TGTGCCACCTGCAGGAGGACTAGCGGGACTGATACGCAGTATTTT	CATCRRTSGTDTQYF
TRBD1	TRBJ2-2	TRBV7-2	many	TGTGCCAGCAGCTACCTTCAGGGGGCCGGGGAGCTGTTTTTT	CASSYLQGAGELFF